The entry below describes one T cell receptor (beta chain). Only in-frame clones appear in the TCRdb table, and some are missing; sequencing was by immunoSEQ multiplex PCR. The data contain around 170,000 clones, approximately 86% of them singletons. These data belong to a study of control samples from healthy donors and cancer patients. V lost 1 base, J lost 4 bases, and 9 bases lay in between. The CDR3 has 14 amino acids. Germline loops: CDR1 SEHNR, CDR2 FQNEAQ (reference sequence). This sequence originates from a woman aged 30 to 39 in good health. Source material: blood. The chain employs TRBV7-9 and TRBJ2-3; D is unclear. The CDR3 sequence is CASSLVGHSDTQYF. DNA for the CDR3: TGTGCCAGCAGCTTAGTTGGGCACTCAGATACGCAGTATTTT.